The T cell receptor beta chain under discussion was sequenced for a study of OX40 agonist ivuxolimab in advanced cancers. Germline V lookup: CDR1 MNHEY, CDR2 SVGAGI. V was clipped by 5 bases and J by 2 bases, with 12 bases between them. The CDR3 is 14 amino acids. Profiled with immunoSEQ multiplex PCR; TCRdb holds only in-frame clones, not every one. The sample yields about 80,000 clones, approximately 90% seen once. The sample was CD4+ or CD8+ T cells sorted from blood, taken in a trial of the OX40 agonist ivuxolimab. The receptor was isolated from an adult with an advanced solid tumor such as melanoma, head and neck, liver or kidney cancer. The J gene is TRBJ2-5, the V gene TRBV6-5; perhaps TRBD2 as D (6 bases). Here the CDR3 DNA reads TGTGCCAGCAGTCCGGGGGACGGTCAAGAGACCCAGTACTTC. Translated, it gives CASSPGDGQETQYF.